A selection of T cell receptor beta chains follows, all from one sample in a study of T cell repertoires in cytomegalovirus infection. TCRdb itself ran the reads through MiXCR, one entry per CDR3 protein. The profile shows about half a million distinct CDR3 sequences, under 55% of them singletons. These receptors have no identified antigens. Sequenced material: cultured PBMCs, taken from culture after CMV antigen stimulation. These receptors originate from a human donor in good health (CMV status not recorded). Some clones in this sample may be carry-over from other donors' samples. The CDR3 runs from the conserved cysteine through the conserved F or W.

v_gene: TRBV19
CDR3aa: CASSIGAGYGDTQYF

v_gene: TRBV6-2/TRBV6-3
CDR3aa: CASSYPLAGGSSYNEQFF

v_gene: TRBV28
CDR3aa: CANTLADGTDTQYF

v_gene: TRBV2
CDR3aa: CASKSEGETQYF

v_gene: TRBV27
CDR3aa: CASSPFRTGDEQFF

v_gene: TRBV6-1
CDR3aa: CASSQIDGNWNTGELFF

v_gene: TRBV6-1
CDR3aa: CASSEAVRDRSYEQYF

v_gene: TRBV7-3
CDR3aa: CASSPPRRTGVSGANVLTF

v_gene: TRBV7-6
CDR3aa: CASSSDRGFYEQYF

v_gene: TRBV12-3/TRBV12-4
CDR3aa: CASTGRGRTFF

v_gene: TRBV12-3/TRBV12-4
CDR3aa: CASSPWGLAAQSSYNEQFF

v_gene: TRBV7-9
CDR3aa: CASSHGQGARYEQFF

v_gene: TRBV7-6
CDR3aa: CASSSRHQGIADTQYF

v_gene: TRBV7-8
CDR3aa: CASTLGQPYNEQFF

v_gene: TRBV11-2
CDR3aa: CASARVETQYF

v_gene: TRBV7-9
CDR3aa: CASSRTAKLAAFF

v_gene: TRBV9
CDR3aa: CASSAVSGGSTQYF

v_gene: TRBV7-2
CDR3aa: CASSSDRRYEQYF

v_gene: TRBV7-2
CDR3aa: CASSVWIGEAQYF

v_gene: TRBV19
CDR3aa: CASSIKTVRRDEQYF

v_gene: TRBV28
CDR3aa: CASSRKRGFGNQPQHF

v_gene: TRBV19
CDR3aa: CASSIGEVETQYF

v_gene: TRBV7-2
CDR3aa: CASSLSIGGRKTYEQYF

v_gene: TRBV12-3/TRBV12-4
CDR3aa: CASRQGTSGANEQFF

v_gene: TRBV27
CDR3aa: CASSLRTLGATEAFF

v_gene: TRBV15
CDR3aa: CATSREVGIPSEQYF

v_gene: TRBV27
CDR3aa: CASSLFPPIAGVAYNEQFF

v_gene: TRBV25-1
CDR3aa: CASRAVYNSPLHF

v_gene: TRBV7-9
CDR3aa: CASSPHLPSGYTF

v_gene: TRBV12-3/TRBV12-4
CDR3aa: CASSPDPGPNQPQHF

v_gene: TRBV19
CDR3aa: CASSIVVGWGNQPQHF

v_gene: TRBV12-3/TRBV12-4
CDR3aa: CASSLGQAVVTQHF

v_gene: TRBV7-6
CDR3aa: CASSSSAGQHLSEQYF

v_gene: TRBV12-3/TRBV12-4
CDR3aa: CASSLTTGDTEAFF

v_gene: TRBV2
CDR3aa: CASSDSRGQETQYF

v_gene: TRBV27
CDR3aa: CASSLTSGFTYNEQFF

v_gene: TRBV6-1
CDR3aa: CASWSGQFNQPQHF

v_gene: TRBV12-5
CDR3aa: CASGWDSPYNEQFF

v_gene: TRBV7-2
CDR3aa: CASSLALRLGVIF

v_gene: TRBV12-3/TRBV12-4
CDR3aa: CASSLKDYSNQPQHF

v_gene: TRBV7-2
CDR3aa: CASSLDTHRGGIQYF

v_gene: TRBV12-3/TRBV12-4
CDR3aa: CASSREGGGQPQHF

v_gene: TRBV28
CDR3aa: CASSLGEGFRQGTDTQYF

v_gene: TRBV2
CDR3aa: CASSPPRTGLTDTQYF

v_gene: TRBV7-2
CDR3aa: CASSLFMDTEAFF

v_gene: TRBV29-1
CDR3aa: CSVGQGEYTDTQYF

v_gene: TRBV7-2
CDR3aa: CASSPRLAKIRVSTDTQYF

v_gene: TRBV27
CDR3aa: CASSPTTGYSDTEAFF

v_gene: TRBV6-5
CDR3aa: CASSLNLQGAPHRTQYF

v_gene: TRBV7-2
CDR3aa: CASSFQTSGRNPTYEQYF

v_gene: TRBV6-5
CDR3aa: CASTRTSGGEQYF

v_gene: TRBV28
CDR3aa: CASLLAGAPDQETQYF

v_gene: TRBV7-2
CDR3aa: CASSLVSLYGYTF

v_gene: TRBV7-6
CDR3aa: CASSLGGPGGQGSSTDTQYF